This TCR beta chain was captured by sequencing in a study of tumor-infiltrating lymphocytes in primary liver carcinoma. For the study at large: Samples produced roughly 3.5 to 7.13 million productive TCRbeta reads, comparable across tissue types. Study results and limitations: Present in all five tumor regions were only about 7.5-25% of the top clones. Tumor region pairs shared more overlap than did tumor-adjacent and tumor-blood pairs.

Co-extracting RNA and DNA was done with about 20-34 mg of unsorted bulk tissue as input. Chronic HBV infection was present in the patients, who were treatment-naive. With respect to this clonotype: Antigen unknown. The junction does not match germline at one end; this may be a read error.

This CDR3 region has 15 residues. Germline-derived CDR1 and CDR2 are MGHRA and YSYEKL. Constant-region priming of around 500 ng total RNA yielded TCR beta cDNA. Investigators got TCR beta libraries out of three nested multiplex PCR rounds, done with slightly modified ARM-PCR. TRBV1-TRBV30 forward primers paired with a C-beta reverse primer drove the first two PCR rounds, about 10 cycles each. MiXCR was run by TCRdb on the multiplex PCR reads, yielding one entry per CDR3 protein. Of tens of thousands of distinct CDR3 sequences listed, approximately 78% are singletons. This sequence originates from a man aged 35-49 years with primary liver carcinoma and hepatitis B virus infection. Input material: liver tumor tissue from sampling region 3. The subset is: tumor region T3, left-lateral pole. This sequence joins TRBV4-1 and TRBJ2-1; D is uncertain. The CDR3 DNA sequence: TGCGCCAGTAGCCCGCTCGGTAACAACAACTATGAGCAGTTCTTT. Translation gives CASSPLGNNNYEQFF.